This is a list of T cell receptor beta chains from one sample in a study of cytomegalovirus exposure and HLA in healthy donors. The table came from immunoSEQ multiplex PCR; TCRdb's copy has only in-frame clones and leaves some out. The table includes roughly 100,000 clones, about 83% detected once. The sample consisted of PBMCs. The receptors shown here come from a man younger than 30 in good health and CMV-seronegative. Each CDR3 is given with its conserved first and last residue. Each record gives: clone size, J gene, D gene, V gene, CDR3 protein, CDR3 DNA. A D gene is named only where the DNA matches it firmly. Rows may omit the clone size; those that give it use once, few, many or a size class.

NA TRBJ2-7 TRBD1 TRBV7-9 CASSSGTASSYEQYF TGTGCCAGCAGCTCCGGGACAGCGAGCTCCTACGAGCAGTACTTC
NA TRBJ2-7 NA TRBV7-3 CASSLKAGDIYEQYF TGTGCCAGCAGCTTAAAGGCGGGGGACATCTACGAGCAGTACTTC
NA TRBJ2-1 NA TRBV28 CASSSTLLPNEQFF TGTGCCAGCAGTTCTACCCTCCTCCCCAATGAGCAGTTCTTC
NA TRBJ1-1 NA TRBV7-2 CASSLKTANTEAFF TGTGCCAGCAGCCTGAAAACAGCGAACACTGAAGCTTTCTTT
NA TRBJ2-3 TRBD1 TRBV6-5 CASRTGRTDTQYF TGTGCCAGCAGGACAGGGCGCACAGATACGCAGTATTTT
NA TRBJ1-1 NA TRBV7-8 CASSFSRNTEAFF TGTGCCAGCAGCTTTAGCCGGAACACTGAAGCTTTCTTT
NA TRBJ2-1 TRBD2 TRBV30 CAWSPASGLAGANEQFF TGTGCCTGGAGTCCCGCCTCGGGACTAGCGGGAGCTAATGAGCAGTTCTTC
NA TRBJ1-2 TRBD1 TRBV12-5 CASGLERGPDGYTF TGTGCTAGTGGTTTAGAAAGGGGGCCCGATGGCTACACCTTC
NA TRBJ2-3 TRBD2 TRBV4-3 CASSQVSGLAGADTQYF TGCGCCAGCAGCCAAGTCTCGGGACTAGCGGGAGCAGATACGCAGTATTTT
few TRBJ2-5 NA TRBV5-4 CASSLEGDGTQYF TGTGCCAGCAGCTTGGAGGGGGACGGGACCCAGTACTTC
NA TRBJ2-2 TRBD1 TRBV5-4 CASSPGQGDWGGELFF TGTGCCAGCAGCCCGGGACAGGGGGATTGGGGCGGGGAGCTGTTTTTT
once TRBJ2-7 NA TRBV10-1 CASSESREGDYEQYF TGCGCCAGCAGTGAGTCTAGGGAAGGGGACTACGAGCAGTACTTC
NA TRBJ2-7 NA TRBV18 CASSPLAQSSYEQYF TGTGCCAGCTCACCCCTAGCGCAGAGCTCCTACGAGCAGTACTTC
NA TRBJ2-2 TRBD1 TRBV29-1 CSVQGTDNTGELFF TGCAGCGTCCAAGGGACAGACAACACCGGGGAGCTGTTTTTT
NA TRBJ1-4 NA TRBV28 CASMRLGGYSTVSLMRKLFF TGTGCCAGCATGAGGTTGGGGGGGTATTCTACAGTTTCGCTGATGAGAAAACTGTTTTTT
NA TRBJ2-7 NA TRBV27 CASSLLSERGNYEQYF TGTGCCAGCAGTTTGCTATCGGAGAGAGGAAACTACGAGCAGTACTTC